This TCR beta chain is from a study of shared clonotypes between healthy human individuals. The CDR3 contains 15 residues. Trimming took off 4 bases at V and 1 base at J, with 10 bases between the two ends. Germline CDR1 reads MNHNS; CDR2 reads SASEGT. Repertoires were generated with immunoSEQ multiplex PCR, while TCRdb's copy carries only in-frame clones and drops some. The table lists roughly 1 million clones, roughly 80% of them singletons, with 1.4% in the top ten. This sequence originates from a young man in good health. The rearrangement joins TRBV6-1 to TRBJ2-2; the D is unclear. Sequenced material: memory CD4+ T cells sorted from blood. Subset given: CD45RA-negative fraction. The DNA for the CDR3 is TGTGCCAGCAGTGTGAACAGCCAGAACACCGGGGAGCTGTTTTTT. Protein sequence: CASSVNSQNTGELFF.